The T cell receptor (beta chain) described here comes from a study of T cells after yellow fever vaccination. General study results and limits: The CD4 compartment and the CD8 compartment contained a small share of clonotypes in common. Reappearance after the booster was seen for most primary-vaccination clones, at 95% to 97% CD4 and roughly 90% CD8.

The germline V and J ends were trimmed by 3 bases and 8 bases, with 28 bases remaining between them. This CDR3 contains 17 residues. The germline V gene encodes CDR1 SQVTM and CDR2 ANQGSEA. For this clonotype: Antigen unknown.

TCRdb re-called the 5' RACE reads with MiXCR, one entry per CDR3 protein. The sample contains 450,000 to 600,000 distinct CDR3 sequences, around 17% of which appear only once. The TCR was taken from a man younger than 35 who received the YFV17D yellow fever vaccine. The sequencing here drew on PBMCs, taken 4 to 5 days after the first yellow fever vaccination. The rearrangement joins TRBV29-1 to TRBJ1-2; no reliable D call. The CDR3 DNA reads as TGCAGCGTTGACATCCATGCCCTAGGCCCCTTCCAGAGGGGCTACACCTTC. Amino acids: CSVDIHALGPFQRGYTF.